Each of the 27 T cell receptor beta chains below was sequenced from the same sample in a study of siplizumab effects on memory and regulatory T cells. Produced via immunoSEQ multiplex PCR; TCRdb's table is partial and in-frame only. The sample records about 63,000 clones, over 65% being singletons. The sample taken for sequencing was memory CD4+ T cells sorted from blood. All receptors come from a human donor in good health.

The DNA of the CDR3 is TGCAGCGTTGACTACCTGGGGGAGCAGTACTTC. It yields the protein CSVDYLGEQYF. The chain uses TRBV29-1 and TRBJ2-7; D is ambiguous. Germline loops: CDR1 SQVTM, CDR2 ANQGSEA. Trimming cost V 3 bases and J 7 bases, with 10 bases left between them. The CDR3 runs 11 residues.

The chain recombines TRBV6-6 with TRBJ1-2; D is unclear. V shed 9 bases and J shed 1 base, with 6 bases lying between them. This CDR3 comprises 11 residues. Germline-derived CDR1 and CDR2 are MNHNY and SVGAGI (reference sequence). The CDR3 loop is CARGSNYGYTF. CDR3 in DNA: TGTGCCAGGGGGAGTAACTATGGCTACACCTTC.

CDR3: CASSDLQGVSSTF. The CDR3 nucleotides read TGTGCCAGCAGCGATTTACAGGGTGTCTCTTCCACCTTC. This rearrangement joins TRBV14 to TRBJ1-2, with a weak D call TRBD1 (6 bases). This CDR3 comprises 13 residues. The germline V gene has CDR1 SGHDN and CDR2 FVKESK. V was pared by 5 bases and J by 13 bases, with 20 bases between.

This clone was detected only once. The chain is built from TRBV6-5 and TRBJ2-5, with 8 bases fitting TRBD2. The V gene end was trimmed by 0 bases and the J gene end by 4 bases; junction bases not matched to a gene: 7. The germline V gene encodes CDR1 MNHEY and CDR2 SVGAGI. CDR3 length: 16 amino acids. The DNA of the CDR3 is TGTGCCAGCAGTTACTCGAGAGGCCTAGCGGGAGAGACCCAGTACTTC. Protein product: CASSYSRGLAGETQYF.

The chain joins TRBV5-6 to TRBJ2-7, with no clear D. V was pared by 2 bases and J by 6 bases, with 12 bases between. The CDR3 covers 13 residues. CDR1 SGHDT and CDR2 YYEEEE come from the germline V gene. This CDR3 reads CASSFPPAAEQYF. The CDR3 bases are TGTGCCAGCAGCTTTCCTCCGGCGGCCGAGCAGTACTTC.

The CDR3 DNA reads TGTGCCAGCATGACAGGGGGCTACGAGCAGTACTTC. This sequence encodes CASMTGGYEQYF. This chain links TRBV6-5 with TRBJ2-7; 9 bases map to TRBD1. The CDR3 covers 12 residues. CDR1 MNHEY and CDR2 SVGAGI come from the germline V gene. With 7 bases clipped from V and 3 bases from J, the junction kept 1 base outside the gene matches.

CDR3 in amino acids: CASSRPKETQYF. The CDR3 region has the DNA TGTGCCAGTAGTCGACCGAAAGAGACCCAGTACTTC. The chain has TRBV19 and TRBJ2-5; D unresolved. Germline values: CDR1 LNHDA, CDR2 SQIVND (reference sequence). V was trimmed by 5 bases and J by 3 bases, leaving 7 bases between them. This CDR3 contains 12 residues.

V and J are TRBV5-6 and TRBJ2-3; D is unclear. This CDR3 has 13 amino acids. V was shortened by 0 bases and J by 2 bases, with 4 bases between the two germline ends. In germline, CDR1 is SGHDT, CDR2 YYEEEE. As DNA, the CDR3 is TGTGCCAGCAGCTTGGACGACACAGATACGCAGTATTTT. The encoded protein is CASSLDDTDTQYF.

The V and J genes are TRBV18 and TRBJ2-1; no clear D. Germline CDR1 reads KGHSH; CDR2 reads LQKENI. CDR3 length: 14 residues. Trimming shortened V by 0 bases and J by 0 bases, and 3 bases separated the two germline ends. CDR3 in amino acids: CASSPPVSYNEQFF. DNA of the CDR3: TGTGCCAGCTCACCACCGGTCTCCTACAATGAGCAGTTCTTC.

The gene calls are TRBV5-6 and TRBJ1-4; TRBD1 matches 7 bases. This CDR3 comprises 16 residues. The germline V gene has CDR1 SGHDT and CDR2 YYEEEE. The V gene end was trimmed by 4 bases and the J gene end by 5 bases; junction bases not matched to a gene: 11. The CDR3 region is CASSPQGVRENEKLFF. DNA for the CDR3: TGTGCCAGCAGCCCCCAGGGGGTCAGGGAGAATGAAAAACTGTTTTTT.

The table lists this clone with a count of one. This sequence joins TRBV19 and TRBJ2-3; 8 nucleotides align to TRBD2. V was clipped by 7 bases and J by 2 bases; unmatched bases: 8. There are 15 residues in the CDR3. CDR1 is LNHDA, CDR2 SQIVND, per germline (reference sequence). CDR3 region: CASKRGSGVTDTQYF. CDR3 coding DNA: TGTGCCAGTAAACGGGGTAGCGGGGTCACAGATACGCAGTATTTT.

This chain connects TRBV5-6 to TRBJ1-1; D is undetermined. Per the germline V gene, CDR1 is SGHDT and CDR2 is YYEEEE. The CDR3 totals 14 residues. Deletions cut 4 bases from V and 3 bases from J, with 13 bases between. CDR3 loop: CASSPRRLDTEAFF. In DNA form, the CDR3 reads TGTGCCAGCAGCCCCCGCCGGTTGGACACTGAAGCTTTCTTT.

The chain links TRBV28 to TRBJ2-3; D gene ambiguous. This CDR3 contains 17 residues. The germline gives CDR1 MDHEN, CDR2 SYDVKM. V was trimmed by 1 base and J by 2 bases, leaving 16 bases between them. DNA for the CDR3: TGTGCCAGCAGTTTATTAGCCCAGCAGATCGACACAGATACGCAGTATTTT. Encoded protein: CASSLLAQQIDTDTQYF.

This chain links TRBV19 with TRBJ2-1; 10 nucleotides align to TRBD2. CDR1 and CDR2 from the germline V gene are LNHDA and SQIVND (reference sequence). This CDR3 is 14 amino acids long. Germline trimming cut 7 bases from V and 5 bases from J; bases unmatched to any gene: 5. The CDR3 coding sequence is TGTGCCAGTAATCGAGCGGGGGGGAACAATGAGCAGTTCTTC. Translation: CASNRAGGNNEQFF.

The chain links TRBV18 to TRBJ2-1; 13 bases agree with TRBD2. V gave up 3 bases and J gave up 7 bases; unmatched junction bases: 12. Germline-derived CDR1 and CDR2 are KGHSH and LQKENI. CDR3 length: 18 amino acids. The CDR3 sequence: CASSPLLAGGPQGNEQFF. The CDR3 bases are TGTGCCAGCTCACCCCTACTAGCGGGGGGGCCCCAAGGGAATGAGCAGTTCTTC.

The chain recombines TRBV25-1 with TRBJ1-4, with a weak D call TRBD1 (6 bases). From germline, CDR1 is MGHDK and CDR2 SYGVNS. Trimming stripped 5 bases from V and 7 bases from J, with 14 bases between. The CDR3 spans 14 residues. The CDR3 loop is CASSTRTAPEKLFF. CDR3 nucleotide sequence: TGTGCCAGCAGTACCCGGACAGCTCCTGAAAAACTGTTTTTT.

The J gene is TRBJ2-1, the V gene TRBV5-1; TRBD2 is a possible D gene (6 bases). Germline CDR1 is SGHRS and CDR2 is YFSETQ. The ends were cut back, 4 bases at V and 8 bases at J, with 19 bases in the middle. The CDR3 sequence is 15 residues long. CDR3 DNA: TGCGCCAGCAGCCCTATCTTTGCGGGGCCGGATGAGCAGTTCTTC. Its protein is CASSPIFAGPDEQFF.

The gene calls are TRBV4-1 and TRBJ1-2, with no clear D. This CDR3 region has 16 residues. The V gene lost 2 bases and the J gene lost 4 bases, with 17 bases spanning the gap. The germline gives CDR1 MGHRA, CDR2 YSYEKL. CDR3 sequence (DNA): TGCGCCAGCAGCCAACCCACGAAAGGACGGAGCTATGGCTACACCTTC. This translates into CASSQPTKGRSYGYTF.

CDR3 sequence: CAQSFGREAFF. Here the CDR3 DNA reads TGTGCCCAGTCTTTTGGGCGTGAAGCTTTCTTT. The rearrangement links TRBV30 to TRBJ1-1; no firm D call. Germline CDR1 and CDR2: GTSNPN and SVGIG (reference sequence). The CDR3 consists of 11 residues. V was trimmed by 8 bases and J by 7 bases, leaving 14 bases between them.

This clone was seen only once. The V call is TRBV7-2, the J call TRBJ2-7; 12 bases match TRBD2. V shed 6 bases and J 4 bases; nucleotides not matched to a gene: 7. CDR1 SGHTA and CDR2 FQGNSA come from the germline V gene. The CDR3 extends over 15 amino acids. CDR3 bases: TGTGCCAGCAGTCCTGTGGGACTAGCGGGTTACGAGCAGTACTTC. Its protein product is CASSPVGLAGYEQYF.

Concerning this clone: Other DNA sequences in the same sample also yield this CDR3. J is TRBJ1-5 and V is TRBV5-5; D gene ambiguous. Looked up from germline, CDR1 is SGHKS and CDR2 is YYEKEE (reference sequence). V was clipped by 4 bases and J by 2 bases, with 13 bases between them. This CDR3 is built from 15 residues. The CDR3 reads CASSLEGWGNQPQHF. The CDR3 DNA reads as TGTGCCAGCAGCCTGGAGGGTTGGGGCAATCAGCCCCAGCATTTT.

The V gene is TRBV6-5, the J gene TRBJ2-3; TRBD2 agrees at 10 bases. Germline loops: CDR1 MNHEY, CDR2 SVGAGI. This CDR3 spans 16 amino acids. J gave up 1 base and V 4 bases, and 5 bases lay outside the gene matches. CDR3 bases: TGTGCCAGCAGTTGGACTAGCGGCACCGGCACAGATACGCAGTATTTT. This encodes CASSWTSGTGTDTQYF.

The chain recombines TRBV2 with TRBJ2-5; weak D call: TRBD1 (6 bases). CDR1 and CDR2 from the germline V gene are SNHLY and FYNNEI. The V end lost 10 bases, the J end lost 2 bases, and 8 bases lay between the germline ends. CDR3 length: 11 residues. The CDR3 here is CATGQQETQYF. The CDR3 DNA reads as TGTGCCACTGGACAGCAAGAGACCCAGTACTTC. Based on the CDR3 plus reference TRBV2 and TRBJ2-5, the full variable domain is EPEVTQTPSHQVTQMGQEVILRCVPISNHLYFYWYRQILGQKVEFLVSFYNNEISEKSEIFDDQFSVERPDGSNFTLKIRSTKLEDSAMYFCATGQQETQYFGPGTRLLVL.

Here the CDR3 reads CASSSTSGRAGEQYF. CDR3 DNA sequence: TGTGCCAGCAGCTCCACCTCGGGACGGGCTGGCGAGCAGTACTTC. The V call is TRBV7-9, the J call TRBJ2-7; the D call may be TRBD1 or TRBD2 (5 bases each). Germline V CDR1 and CDR2: SEHNR, FQNEAQ (reference sequence). The CDR3 sequence is 15 residues long. Trimming took 4 bases from V and 6 from J, leaving 19 bases between them.

The chain employs TRBV6-1 and TRBJ1-3; D gene uncertain. CDR1 MNHNS and CDR2 SASEGT come from the germline V gene. The V end lost 6 bases, the J end lost 2 bases, and 11 bases lay between the germline ends. There are 14 residues in the CDR3. This CDR3 is CASSDPLAGNTIYF. The CDR3 nucleotides read TGTGCCAGCAGCGACCCCCTGGCTGGAAACACCATATATTTT.

In nucleotides, the CDR3 is TGTGCCAGCAGTTTGCGCAGCACAACTAATGAAAAACTGTTTTTT. The encoded protein is CASSLRSTTNEKLFF. The chain links TRBV28 to TRBJ1-4; D gene uncertain. V was cut by 3 bases and J by 0 bases, with 8 bases left in between. The CDR3 extends over 15 amino acids. The germline V gene encodes CDR1 MDHEN and CDR2 SYDVKM.

This clone was seen only once. The chain is built from TRBV6-5 and TRBJ1-5; no reliable D call. V was pared by 5 bases and J by 0 bases, with 11 bases between. Germline CDR1 is MNHEY and CDR2 is SVGAGI. CDR3 length: 15 residues. CDR3 nucleotides: TGTGCCAGCAGTCCCCGAAGTGGTAGCAATCAGCCCCAGCATTTT. The encoded protein is CASSPRSGSNQPQHF.